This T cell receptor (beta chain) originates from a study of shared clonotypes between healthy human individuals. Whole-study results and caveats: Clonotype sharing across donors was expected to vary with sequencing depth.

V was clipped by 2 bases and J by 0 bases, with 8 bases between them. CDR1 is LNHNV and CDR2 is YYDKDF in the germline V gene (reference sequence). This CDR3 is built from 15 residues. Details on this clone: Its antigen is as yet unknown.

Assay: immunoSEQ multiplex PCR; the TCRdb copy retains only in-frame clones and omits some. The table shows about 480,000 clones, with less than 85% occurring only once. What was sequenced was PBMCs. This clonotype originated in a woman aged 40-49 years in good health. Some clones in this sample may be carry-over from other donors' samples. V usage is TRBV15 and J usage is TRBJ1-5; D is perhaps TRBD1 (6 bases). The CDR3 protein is CATSRQGYSNQPQHF. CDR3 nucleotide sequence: TGTGCCACCAGCAGACAGGGGTATAGCAATCAGCCCCAGCATTTT.